Shown below are 16 T cell receptor beta chains from a single sample sequenced in a study of CD8 T cells in ankylosing spondylitis. Study-wide results and caveats: Blood from ankylosing spondylitis patients appeared to carry a characteristic roughly eight-variant TCR beta motif.

The antigens for these receptors are not known. TCRdb recomputed calls from the 5' RACE reads with MiXCR, one row per CDR3 protein. The data hold over 700,000 distinct CDR3 sequences, with 15% to 20% observed a single time. The sequencing input was blood, either unsorted or a sorted T cell fraction (not recorded which). These receptor sequences come from a male donor with ankylosing spondylitis.

The V and J genes are TRBV7-2 and TRBJ2-7; D is ambiguous. CDR1 is SGHTA, CDR2 FQGNSA, per germline. This CDR3 spans 12 amino acids. The ends were cut back, 7 bases at V and 1 base at J, with 8 bases in the middle. CDR3 amino acids: CASTSQSYEQYF. The CDR3 coding sequence is TGTGCCAGCACCTCCCAGTCCTACGAGCAGTACTTC.

This clonotype came up once. The chain couples TRBV24-1 to TRBJ2-1; 9 bases fit TRBD2. Germline V CDR1 and CDR2: KGHDR, SFDVKD. J gave up 4 bases and V 4 bases, and 4 bases lay outside the gene matches. The CDR3 spans 15 residues. CDR3 nucleotide sequence: TGTGCCACCAGTGACCTGACTAGCGGTTACAATGAGCAGTTCTTC. Its protein product is CATSDLTSGYNEQFF.

This chain uses TRBV4-2 with TRBJ2-1; TRBD1 aligns across 9 bases. The V and J ends lost 0 bases and 6 bases, in that order; junction bases with no gene match: 9. Germline V lookup: CDR1 LGHNA, CDR2 YNFKEQ. The CDR3 spans 17 residues. The CDR3 reads CASSQDRTGVFGNEQFF. The CDR3 DNA follows: TGTGCCAGCAGCCAAGATCGGACAGGGGTATTTGGCAATGAGCAGTTCTTC.

The table lists this clonotype with a few counts. The chain links TRBV6-1 to TRBJ1-5; D is uncertain. The CDR3 loop spans 15 amino acids. The germline V gene encodes CDR1 MNHNS and CDR2 SASEGT. Deletions cut 10 bases from V and 1 base from J, with 17 bases between. The CDR3 nucleotides are TGTGCCACTACGCCCTCCAGAGTAAGCAATCAGCCCCAGCATTTT. Translation: CATTPSRVSNQPQHF.

This clonotype was detected ten times or more. V usage is TRBV27 and J usage is TRBJ2-1, with 9 bases fitting TRBD2. With V trimmed by 4 bases and J by 8 bases, 6 bases remained unmatched. Germline assignment: CDR1 MNHEY and CDR2 SMNVEV (reference sequence). The CDR3 totals 14 residues. The CDR3 spells CASSSSSGNDEQFF. CDR3 coding DNA: TGTGCCAGCAGTTCTTCTAGCGGGAACGATGAGCAGTTCTTC.

This clonotype has more than one count but fewer than ten. The chain employs TRBV27 and TRBJ2-2, with no clear D. The germline gives CDR1 MNHEY, CDR2 SMNVEV (reference sequence). The V gene lost 6 bases and the J gene lost 0 bases, with 11 bases spanning the gap. CDR3 length: 15 residues. The CDR3 reads CASRTITANTGELFF. CDR3 in DNA: TGTGCCAGCAGGACCATTACGGCGAACACCGGGGAGCTGTTTTTT.

This clonotype was seen only a few times. This chain connects TRBV7-9 to TRBJ1-2; D gene uncertain. Germline CDR1 and CDR2: SEHNR and FQNEAQ (reference sequence). V lost 5 bases and J 7 bases, leaving 11 bases between the germline ends. CDR3 length equals 12 residues. CDR3 in amino acids: CASSPPGAGYTF. Written as DNA, the CDR3 is TGTGCCAGCAGCCCCCCCGGCGCTGGCTACACCTTC.

V gene TRBV28 combines with J gene TRBJ2-7; maybe TRBD1 (6 bases). The CDR3 consists of 16 residues. Germline CDR1 MDHEN, CDR2 SYDVKM. The V gene lost 2 bases and the J gene lost 3 bases, with 17 bases spanning the gap. The CDR3 spells CASSLVLGQQSYEQYF. CDR3 nucleotides: TGTGCCAGCAGTTTAGTTTTAGGACAGCAGAGCTACGAGCAGTACTTC.

This clonotype was seen repeatedly, ten times or more. The chain couples TRBV11-2 to TRBJ2-5; 7 bases fit TRBD2. This CDR3 is 15 amino acids long. With V trimmed by 1 base and J by 6 bases, 8 bases remained unmatched. Germline CDR1 reads SGHAT; CDR2 reads FQNNGV. In DNA, the CDR3 is TGTGCCAGCAGCTTAGGCGGGGGAGGTAGGAAGACCCAGTACTTC. Its translation is CASSLGGGGRKTQYF.

This clonotype was found a few times. V gene TRBV7-2 combines with J gene TRBJ1-1; no clear D. The CDR3 loop spans 14 amino acids. Germline V gene sequence: CDR1 SGHTA, CDR2 FQGNSA. Trimming removed 1 base at V and 0 bases at J, with 6 bases between. In nucleotides, the CDR3 is TGTGCCAGCAGCTTAGAACAGATGAACACTGAAGCTTTCTTT. Its protein product is CASSLEQMNTEAFF.

This clonotype showed up just a few times. The chain couples TRBV5-5 to TRBJ2-7, with unresolved D. Trimming cost V 5 bases and J 6 bases, with 21 bases left between them. The length of the CDR3 is 15 residues. Germline V CDR1 and CDR2: SGHKS, YYEKEE (reference sequence). The CDR3 region is CASSSPSDYILEQYF. CDR3 DNA sequence: TGTGCCAGCAGTTCCCCCTCGGATTATATCCTCGAGCAGTACTTC.

The genes are TRBV18 and TRBJ2-1, with TRBD1 matching over 8 bases. J lost 6 bases, V lost 6 bases, and 10 bases had no gene match. The germline V gene encodes CDR1 KGHSH and CDR2 LQKENI. The CDR3 has 15 residues. The CDR3 DNA sequence: TGTGCCAGCTCGTCCGGGACAGGTGCCAGCAATGAGCAGTTCTTC. It yields the protein CASSSGTGASNEQFF.

The rearrangement joins TRBV5-1 to TRBJ1-2, with TRBD1 matching 7 bases. CDR1 and CDR2 from the germline V gene are SGHRS and YFSETQ. Trimming at V came to 4 bases and at J to 8 bases, leaving 8 bases not matched to a gene. This CDR3 region has 13 residues. The CDR3 sequence is CASSGLGTAGYTF. The CDR3 DNA is TGCGCCAGCAGCGGCCTGGGGACAGCAGGCTACACCTTC.

There are a few counts of this clonotype. This sequence joins TRBV5-5 and TRBJ1-1; D might be TRBD1 (5 bases). V was clipped by 3 bases and J by 0 bases, with 12 bases between them. Germline V gene sequence: CDR1 SGHKS, CDR2 YYEKEE (reference sequence). The CDR3 runs to 15 residues. The CDR3 nucleotides are TGTGCCAGCAGCTCCCCGACAGTAATGAACACTGAAGCTTTCTTT. Translated, it gives CASSSPTVMNTEAFF.

This clonotype occurred a few times. This chain connects TRBV27 to TRBJ2-7, with D unresolved. Germline-derived CDR1 and CDR2 are MNHEY and SMNVEV (reference sequence). Trimming stripped 3 bases from V and 2 bases from J, with 11 bases between. The CDR3 consists of 14 residues. The CDR3 region has the DNA TGTGCCAGCAGTTTTGCCGGAACCACCTACGAGCAGTACTTC. Amino acid sequence: CASSFAGTTYEQYF.

Comment on this clonotype: At one end, the junction sequence differs from germline, possibly due to a read error. The chain employs TRBV4-1 and TRBJ2-3; 13 bases align to TRBD2. The CDR3 has 14 amino acids. The germline V gene encodes CDR1 MGHRA and CDR2 YSYEKL. The DNA of the CDR3 is TGCGCCAGCAGCCTCCGGACTAGCGGGAGACAAGTCGATTTT. Protein sequence: CASSLRTSGRQVDF.